The present entry profiles one TCR beta chain with its context. The antigen is not known. Relative to the germline gene, one junction end is altered; a read error may explain this. From roughly 21-30 mg of unsorted bulk tissue, DNA and RNA were co-extracted together. Each tumor had five separate regions sampled. Over 80% viable tumor cells were present in every tumor sample. The sample belongs to a study of tumor-infiltrating lymphocytes in primary liver carcinoma. The investigators made TCR beta cDNA from 400 to 500 ng total RNA, using a constant-region primer. Each TCR beta library was derived from three nested multiplex PCR rounds that employed slightly modified ARM-PCR. Researchers ran the first two PCR rounds for about 11 cycles each with TRBV1-TRBV30 forward primers and a C-beta reverse primer. TCRdb used MiXCR to reprocess the multiplex PCR reads, holding one entry per CDR3 protein. There are some 190,000 distinct CDR3 sequences in the sample; 70% to 90% occur only once, and 15% to 20% lies in the top ten.

Findings of the study overall: Top-250-clone fractions were significantly higher in tumors than in blood (p = 0.039).

Germline V gene lookup returns CDR1 LGHNT and CDR2 FRNRAP. CDR3 length: 13 residues. V usage is TRBV12-5 and J usage is TRBJ1-1; maybe TRBD1 (5 bases). The sequenced material came from tumor tissue from primary liver carcinoma. This TCR derives from a man in his forties with primary liver carcinoma and hepatitis B virus infection. CDR3 DNA: TGTCCTAGTCACGGGACGGAGAACACTGAAGCTTTCTTT. Protein: CPSHGTENTEAFF. Full variable domain (rest looked up from reference TRBV12-5 and TRBJ1-1): DARVTQTPRHKVTEMGQEVTMRCQPILGHNTVFWYRQTMMQGLELLAYFRNRAPLDDSGMPKDRFSAEMPDATLATLKIQPSEPRDSAVYFCPSHGTENTEAFFGQGTRLTVV.